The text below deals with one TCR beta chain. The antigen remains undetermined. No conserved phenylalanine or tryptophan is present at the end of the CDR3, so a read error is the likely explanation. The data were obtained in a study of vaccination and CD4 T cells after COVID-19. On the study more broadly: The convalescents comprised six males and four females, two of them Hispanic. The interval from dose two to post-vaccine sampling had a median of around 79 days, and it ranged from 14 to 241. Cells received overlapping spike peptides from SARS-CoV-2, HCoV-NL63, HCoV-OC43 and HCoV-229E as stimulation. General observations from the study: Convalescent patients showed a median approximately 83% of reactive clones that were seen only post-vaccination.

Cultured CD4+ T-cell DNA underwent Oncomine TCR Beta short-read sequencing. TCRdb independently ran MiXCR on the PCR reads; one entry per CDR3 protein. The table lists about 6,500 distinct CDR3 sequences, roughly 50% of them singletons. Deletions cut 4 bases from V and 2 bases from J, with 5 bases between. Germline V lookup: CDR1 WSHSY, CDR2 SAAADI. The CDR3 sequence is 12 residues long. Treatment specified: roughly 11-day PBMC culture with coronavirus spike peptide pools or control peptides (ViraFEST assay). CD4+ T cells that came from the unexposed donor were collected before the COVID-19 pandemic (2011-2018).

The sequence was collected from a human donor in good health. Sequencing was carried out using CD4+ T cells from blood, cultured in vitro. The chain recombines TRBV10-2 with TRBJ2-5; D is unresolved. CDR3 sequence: CASSALQETQYY. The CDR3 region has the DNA TGCGCCAGCAGTGCCTTACAAGAGACCCAGTACTAC.